Presented here are 27 T cell receptor beta chains from one specimen sequenced in a study of T cells in Graves' hyperthyroidism and ophthalmopathy. The source material, RNA transcripts, was used to amplify TCR beta CDR3 regions. First-round RT-PCR of the TCR CDR3 relied on the HTBI primer set. One entry per CDR3 protein results from TCRdb running MiXCR on the multiplex PCR reads. Of about 320,000 distinct CDR3 sequences listed, 15% to 20% are singletons. The sample was blood. These receptor sequences come from a man aged 30-40 years with Graves' hyperthyroidism.

This clonotype was observed a handful of times. The chain has TRBV29-1 and TRBJ1-1; no clear D gene. The CDR3 covers 13 residues. CDR1 and CDR2 (germline): SQVTM, ANQGSEA. V was pared by 4 bases and J by 4 bases, with 13 bases between. CDR3 in DNA: TGCAGCGTTGTTTCCTATGGTAGCACTGAAGCTTTCTTT. It specifies CSVVSYGSTEAFF.

At least ten counts were recorded for this clonotype. The J gene is TRBJ2-7, the V gene TRBV7-9, with 11 bases fitting TRBD1. The CDR3 contains 17 residues. Germline loops: CDR1 SEHNR, CDR2 FQNEAQ (reference sequence). Unmatched junction bases numbered 8, after V lost 4 bases and J lost 0 bases. The CDR3 nucleotides read TGTGCCAGCAGCTCCAGCACGGGACAGGGGGACTCCTACGAGCAGTACTTC. Protein: CASSSSTGQGDSYEQYF.

This clonotype has a count of ten or more. This chain uses TRBV7-2 with TRBJ2-1; tentatively, D is TRBD2 (6 bases). Germline V gives CDR1 SGHTA, CDR2 FQGNSA. The CDR3 is made up of 15 amino acids. V shed 1 base and J shed 0 bases, with 7 bases lying between them. The CDR3 spells CASSLGGISYNEQFF. The CDR3 DNA is TGTGCCAGCAGCTTAGGCGGGATCTCCTACAATGAGCAGTTCTTC.

The V and J genes are TRBV6-1 and TRBJ2-1; 10 nucleotides line up with TRBD2. This CDR3 has 18 residues. The trim removed 7 bases at V and 7 bases at J, leaving 19 bases unmatched. Looked up from germline, CDR1 is MNHNS and CDR2 is SASEGT. The CDR3 region is CASKQGNGASGGGNEQFF. In DNA form, the CDR3 reads TGTGCCAGCAAGCAAGGCAACGGGGCTAGCGGGGGAGGGAATGAGCAGTTCTTC.

Comments on this clonotype: This may be a read error: a much more frequent sequence differs by one nucleotide. This CDR3 fails to terminate in the conserved phenylalanine or tryptophan, so it likely reflects a read error. DNA of the CDR3: TGTGCCAGCAGTGACGACAGGGTAGGATATGGCTACACCCTC. This translates into CASSDDRVGYGYTL. The genes are TRBV11-2 and TRBJ1-2; 7 bases match TRBD1. CDR1 SGHAT and CDR2 FQNNGV come from the germline V gene. The ends lost 6 bases at V and 5 bases at J; junction bases unmatched: 9. CDR3 length: 14 amino acids.

This clonotype was counted only a few times. The chain employs TRBV12-3 or TRBV12-4 and TRBJ2-2; TRBD2 is a possible D gene (6 bases). This CDR3 has 18 residues. Trimming shortened V by 6 bases and J by 7 bases, and 27 bases separated the two germline ends. CDR3 coding DNA: TGTGCCAGCAGCCTAACTCCGAGGTTTCCCGGGAGTGACGGGGAGCTGTTTTTT. It translates to CASSLTPRFPGSDGELFF.

This chain links TRBV2 with TRBJ2-3, with a possible D match to TRBD1 (6 bases). Trimming shortened V by 4 bases and J by 5 bases, and 10 bases separated the two germline ends. The CDR3 length is 13 residues. Germline loops: CDR1 SNHLY, CDR2 FYNNEI. The CDR3 loop is CASSVGQLDTQYF. The CDR3 nucleotides read TGTGCCAGCAGTGTCGGACAGCTAGATACGCAGTATTTT. The full variable domain, its missing parts supplied by reference TRBV2 and TRBJ2-3, is EPEVTQTPSHQVTQMGQEVILRCVPISNHLYFYWYRQILGQKVEFLVSFYNNEISEKSEIFDDQFSVERPDGSNFTLKIRSTKLEDSAMYFCASSVGQLDTQYFGPGTRLTVL.

This clonotype was seen many times. This chain uses TRBV12-3 or TRBV12-4 with TRBJ2-3; 8 bases are a match to TRBD2. CDR3 size: 15 residues. V was clipped by 6 bases and J by 4 bases; unmatched bases: 9. The CDR3 bases are TGTGCCAGCAGCCTACTAGCGGTTGCCTCAGATACGCAGTATTTT. It translates to CASSLLAVASDTQYF.

This clonotype has a count of ten or more. The chain has TRBV28 and TRBJ2-3; 12 nucleotides line up with TRBD2. Germline V gene data show CDR1 as MDHEN and CDR2 as SYDVKM. The CDR3 is made up of 16 amino acids. V lost 4 bases, J lost 3 bases, and 5 bases stayed unmatched. CDR3 sequence (DNA): TGTGCCAGCAGTTCCTACGGGACTAGCGGGACAGATACGCAGTATTTT. It encodes CASSSYGTSGTDTQYF.

This clonotype came up many times. The rearrangement joins TRBV5-1 to TRBJ1-4; perhaps TRBD1 as D (6 bases). This CDR3 contains 14 residues. Trimming shortened V by 6 bases and J by 8 bases, and 17 bases separated the two germline ends. Germline CDR1 is SGHRS and CDR2 is YFSETQ. The CDR3 DNA reads as TGCGCCAGCACCTCCGGGACAACAGGGGAAAAACTGTTTTTT. Its protein is CASTSGTTGEKLFF.

This clonotype was found many times. This chain links TRBV27 with TRBJ2-1; the match to TRBD2 covers 10 bases. Germline V lookup: CDR1 MNHEY, CDR2 SMNVEV (reference sequence). The CDR3 is 18 residues long. V shed 3 bases and J 3 bases; nucleotides not matched to a gene: 11. This CDR3 is CASSLPRTSGSFYNEQFF. CDR3 DNA sequence: TGTGCCAGCAGTTTGCCCCGGACTAGCGGAAGTTTCTACAATGAGCAGTTCTTC.

This clonotype was detected only a few times. The chain is built from TRBV5-1 and TRBJ2-5; 9 bases are a match to TRBD1. This CDR3 is built from 15 residues. Unmatched junction bases numbered 9, after V lost 4 bases and J lost 5 bases. The V gene's germline CDR1 is SGHRS and CDR2 YFSETQ. CDR3 sequence reads: CASSAGQGWGETQYF. The CDR3 DNA follows: TGCGCCAGCAGCGCGGGACAGGGCTGGGGGGAGACCCAGTACTTC.

This clonotype appeared many times. The V call is TRBV6-1, the J call TRBJ2-1, with D maybe TRBD1 (6 bases). This CDR3 is 13 amino acids long. Trimming took 5 bases from V and 3 from J, leaving 8 bases between them. Germline V gene sequence: CDR1 MNHNS, CDR2 SASEGT. Written as DNA, the CDR3 is TGTGCCAGCAGTCAGGACAGCTACAATGAGCAGTTCTTC. Translation: CASSQDSYNEQFF.

This clonotype was counted at least ten times. The genes are TRBV28 and TRBJ1-3, with unresolved D. Trimming stripped 6 bases from V and 0 bases from J, with 9 bases between. Per germline, CDR1 MDHEN and CDR2 SYDVKM. The CDR3 length is 14 residues. CDR3 DNA sequence: TGTGCCAGCAGCTTAGGGTACTCTGGAAACACCATATATTTT. Translated, it gives CASSLGYSGNTIYF.

This clonotype was observed at least ten times. The chain carries TRBV2 and TRBJ2-1; possible D gene TRBD2, 6 bases. Germline V CDR1 and CDR2: SNHLY, FYNNEI. V lost 2 bases, J lost 5 bases, and 19 bases lay in between. The CDR3 is 17 amino acids. CDR3 sequence reads: CASSEKGLAPADNEQFF. The CDR3 DNA reads TGTGCCAGCAGTGAAAAGGGCCTAGCGCCCGCGGACAATGAGCAGTTCTTC.

This clonotype was counted at least ten times. The genes are TRBV20-1 and TRBJ2-1; TRBD1 matches 8 bases. J gave up 12 bases and V 0 bases, and 10 bases lay outside the gene matches. The CDR3 sequence is 14 residues long. The V gene's germline CDR1 is DFQATT and CDR2 SNEGSKA (reference sequence). DNA for the CDR3: TGCAGTGCTAGAGAACCGGACAGGGTTGTTGTGCAGTTCTTC. Its protein is CSAREPDRVVVQFF.

Only a few counts were recorded for this clonotype. It is likely a read error, because the conserved phenylalanine at the end of the CDR3 is missing. This chain joins TRBV30 and TRBJ1-5; D gene ambiguous. CDR1 GTSNPN and CDR2 SVGIG come from the germline V gene (reference sequence). CDR3 length: 13 amino acids. The ends were cut back, 2 bases at V and 4 bases at J, with 9 bases in the middle. The CDR3 DNA follows: TGTGCCTGGAGTTACGGATTAAATCAGCCCCAGCATCTT. Translation: CAWSYGLNQPQHL.

This clonotype was seen ten or more times. This rearrangement joins TRBV5-1 to TRBJ2-1; 7 nucleotides align to TRBD2. J gave up 1 base and V 0 bases, and 1 base lay outside the gene matches. Germline loops: CDR1 SGHRS, CDR2 YFSETQ. This CDR3 is built from 15 residues. CDR3 region: CASSLGGGSYNEQFF. The CDR3 nucleotides read TGCGCCAGCAGCTTGGGGGGAGGGTCCTACAATGAGCAGTTCTTC.

V usage is TRBV20-1 and J usage is TRBJ1-3; D perhaps matches TRBD1 (5 bases). V gave up 6 bases and J gave up 4 bases, with 10 bases separating them. CDR1 is DFQATT and CDR2 is SNEGSKA in the germline V gene (reference sequence). There are 12 residues in the CDR3. The chain's CDR3 is CSAQGKGNTIYF. CDR3 sequence (DNA): TGCAGTGCCCAGGGAAAAGGAAACACCATATATTTT.

This clonotype was seen ten or more times. This chain connects TRBV28 to TRBJ2-5, with D possibly being TRBD1 (5 bases). The V gene lost 8 bases and the J gene lost 7 bases, with 23 bases spanning the gap. Germline loops: CDR1 MDHEN, CDR2 SYDVKM. The CDR3 sequence is 15 residues long. In nucleotides, the CDR3 is TGTGCCAGCCCTCCCTCCGCGGACACTCCCTTGACCCAGTACTTC. Translating it yields CASPPSADTPLTQYF. The full variable domain, completed using reference TRBV28 and TRBJ2-5, is DVKVTQSSRYLVKRTGEKVFLECVQDMDHENMFWYRQDPGLGLRLIYFSYDVKMKEKGDIPEGYSVSREKKERFSLILESASTNQTSMYLCASPPSADTPLTQYFGPGTRLLVL.

This clonotype was picked up many times. The V and J genes are TRBV18 and TRBJ2-7; TRBD1 matches 9 bases. Germline trimming cut 3 bases from V and 4 bases from J; bases unmatched to any gene: 7. CDR1 KGHSH and CDR2 LQKENI come from the germline V gene. The CDR3 loop spans 15 amino acids. The DNA of the CDR3 is TGTGCCAGCTCACCTACTCGGGGACAGGGTTACGAGCAGTACTTC. Amino acids: CASSPTRGQGYEQYF.

Only a few counts were recorded for this clonotype. This chain links TRBV19 with TRBJ2-7; D is uncertain. The CDR3 consists of 15 residues. V dropped 4 bases and J dropped 0 bases, with 13 bases sitting between them. CDR1 is LNHDA and CDR2 is SQIVND in the germline V gene (reference sequence). CDR3 sequence: CASSTSPTSSYEQYF. CDR3 in DNA: TGTGCCAGTAGTACCTCCCCGACGAGCTCCTACGAGCAGTACTTC.

The sample holds a few counts of this clonotype. The V and J genes are TRBV5-1 and TRBJ1-5, with 9 bases matching TRBD1. The germline CDR1 and CDR2 sequences are SGHRS and YFSETQ. The CDR3 loop spans 12 amino acids. The CDR3 bases are TGCGCGGGGACAGGGAACAATCAGCCCCAGCATTTT. Residues: CAGTGNNQPQHF. The variable domain in full, with the rest retrieved from reference TRBV5-1 and TRBJ1-5, is KAGVTQTPRYLIKTRGQQVTLSCSPISGHRSVSWYQQTPGQGLQFLFEYFSETQRNKGNFPGRFSGRQFSNSRSEMNVSTLELGDSALYLCAGTGNNQPQHFGDGTRLSIL.

This clonotype was seen a few times. This sequence may be a read error, since a much larger clone differs from it by one base. The rearrangement uses TRBV2 and TRBJ2-2, with 7 bases identical to TRBD1. Per the germline V gene, CDR1 is SNHLY and CDR2 is FYNNEI. The V segment lost 6 bases and the J segment 0 bases; nucleotides outside the gene matches: 1. The CDR3 covers 14 residues. The CDR3 protein is CASRRGPNTGELFF. The CDR3 nucleotides read TGTGCCAGCAGAAGGGGGCCGAACACCGGGGAGCTGTTTTTT.

This sequence joins TRBV6-1 and TRBJ1-5; 7 positions match TRBD1. The CDR3 is 17 amino acids. Germline values: CDR1 MNHNS, CDR2 SASEGT. With V trimmed by 5 bases and J by 0 bases, 10 bases remained unmatched. For the CDR3, the DNA is TGTGCCAGCAGTCCGACAGGGTCTTTCTATAGCAATCAGCCCCAGCATTTT. It translates to CASSPTGSFYSNQPQHF.

The sample holds many counts of this clonotype. The genes are TRBV7-9 and TRBJ2-1; weak D call: TRBD2 (5 bases). The CDR3 totals 13 residues. V lost 4 bases to trimming and J lost 4 bases, with 8 bases between them. Germline V gene sequence: CDR1 SEHNR, CDR2 FQNEAQ (reference sequence). The CDR3 region is CASSYLAYNEQFF. The CDR3 DNA is TGTGCCAGCAGCTATCTAGCTTACAATGAGCAGTTCTTC.

This clonotype was seen many times. This sequence joins TRBV28 and TRBJ2-5; TRBD1 is a possible D gene (5 bases). V dropped 5 bases and J dropped 2 bases, with 18 bases sitting between them. The CDR3 has 16 residues. The germline CDR1 and CDR2 sequences are MDHEN and SYDVKM. The CDR3 DNA reads TGTGCCAGCAGTCCCCCAACATTTACAGGTCAAGAGACCCAGTACTTC. Amino acid sequence: CASSPPTFTGQETQYF. Together with reference TRBV28 and TRBJ2-5, the CDR3 gives the full variable domain: DVKVTQSSRYLVKRTGEKVFLECVQDMDHENMFWYRQDPGLGLRLIYFSYDVKMKEKGDIPEGYSVSREKKERFSLILESASTNQTSMYLCASSPPTFTGQETQYFGPGTRLLVL.